This TCR beta chain was observed in a study of Ad26.COV2.S vaccination and SARS-CoV-2 variants. Looking at the study overall: The study gave Ad26.COV2.S intramuscularly, once or twice 56 days apart. Study-wide results and limits: Breadth and depth estimates from TCRs may understate total T cell responses.

CDR3 length: 15 amino acids. The V end lost 8 bases, the J end lost 8 bases, and 22 bases lay between the germline ends. The germline V gene encodes CDR1 MNHEY and CDR2 SMNVEV (reference sequence). About this clone itself: Its antigen remains unknown.

Generated by immunoSEQ multiplex PCR, the TCRdb table keeps only in-frame clones and is missing some. The sample carries approximately 480,000 clones, roughly 89% recorded once. Treatment defined: approximately 18 received Ad26.COV2.S at low or high dose, single or two shots; about 5 received placebo; per-sample allocation not given. Day 63 after the first injection of vaccine or placebo was the sampling time. An adult of 18-55 years in Boston served as donor. The clonotype originates from a person between 18 and 65 years old who received the Ad26.COV2.S COVID-19 vaccine or a placebo. This sample comprised peripheral blood, obtained in a trial of Ad26.COV2.S vaccine versus placebo. The V and J genes are TRBV27 and TRBJ2-1; D might be TRBD2 (6 bases). CDR3 region: CASSLGPSATDEQFF. The CDR3 coding sequence is TGTGCCAGCTCCTTAGGGCCTAGCGCGACGGATGAGCAGTTCTTC.